The rows below give T cell receptor beta chains drawn from one sample of a study of blood T cell repertoires in COVID-19. Profiling relied on immunoSEQ multiplex PCR, and the TCRdb table lists in-frame clones only, not all of them. The data show about 460,000 clones, 70% to 90% seen once. The sample consisted of PBMCs or T cells enriched from blood (not recorded which). Receptors were obtained from a woman aged 60-70 years who had recovered from COVID-19. Each CDR3 is given with its conserved first and last residue. D genes are given only for firm matches. The size of a clone is reported for some rows only, either as once, few or many, or as a class for expanded clones.

TRBD1	TRBV9	TRBJ1-6	NA	TGTGCCAGCAGCGCCTCGACAGGGCTTAATTCACCCCTCCACTTT	CASSASTGLNSPLHF
TRBD1	TRBV2	TRBJ1-5	NA	TGTGCCAGCGTGGGACAGGGATTTTATCAGCCCCAGCATTTT	CASVGQGFYQPQHF
NA	TRBV7-9	TRBJ1-2	NA	TGTGCCAGCAGCTTTGTGGGGGGTGGTGGCTACACCTTC	CASSFVGGGGYTF
TRBD1	TRBV5-1	TRBJ2-7	NA	TGCGCCAGCAGCGGGGGACGGCCAGGGGGATACGAGCAGTACTTC	CASSGGRPGGYEQYF
NA	TRBV30	TRBJ1-2	NA	TGTGCCTGGAAGTGGCAGTATGGCTACACCTTC	CAWKWQYGYTF
TRBD1	TRBV7-9	TRBJ1-4	NA	TGTGCCAGCAGCTTAGGGACAGGGGCGGAAAAACTGTTTTTT	CASSLGTGAEKLFF
NA	TRBV5-5	TRBJ1-6	NA	TGTGCCAGCAGCTTTATTAGGACGGGGGATAATTCACCCCTCCACTTT	CASSFIRTGDNSPLHF
TRBD1	TRBV3-1/TRBV3-2	TRBJ1-1	NA	TGTGCCAGCAGCCAGACAGGGACCGCTGAAGCTTTCTTT	CASSQTGTAEAFF
TRBD1	TRBV5-1	TRBJ2-5	few	TGCGCCAGCAGCTTGGGAGGGACAGGGGAAGAGACCCAGTACTTC	CASSLGGTGEETQYF
TRBD2	TRBV15	TRBJ2-2	NA	TGTGCCACCAGCAGTAGCGGGGGTTTCACCGGGGAGCTGTTTTTT	CATSSSGGFTGELFF
NA	TRBV4-1	TRBJ2-7	NA	TGCGCCAGCAGCCAAGAAAGGGGCGATCGAGGGTACTTC	CASSQERGDRGYF
TRBD1	TRBV7-9	TRBJ1-2	NA	TGTGCCAGCAGCACCCGACAGGGGATCATCAACTATGGCTACACCTTC	CASSTRQGIINYGYTF
TRBD1	TRBV2	TRBJ1-3	NA	TGTGCCAGCATACCTAGAGGGGGCTGGGTAAACACCATATATTTT	CASIPRGGWVNTIYF
NA	TRBV2	TRBJ2-3	NA	TGTGCCAGCAGGCCGTCCTGGGGGGGGGCAACAGATACGCAGTATTTT	CASRPSWGGATDTQYF
NA	TRBV4-1	TRBJ2-3	once	TGCGCCAGCAGCCCAGGGTCGGGGGCAGATACGCAGTATTTT	CASSPGSGADTQYF
NA	TRBV2	TRBJ2-1	once	TGTGCCAGCAGTGAATCGAGCGGAGAGTTCTTC	CASSESSGEFF
NA	TRBV4-2	TRBJ1-1	NA	TGTGCCAGCAGCCTTTCCCAAACAGTGAACACTGAAGCTTTCTTT	CASSLSQTVNTEAFF
TRBD1	TRBV19	TRBJ1-1	NA	TGTGCCAGTAGTATAGAGCTCAGGGGGACTGAAGCTTTCTTT	CASSIELRGTEAFF
NA	TRBV3-1/TRBV3-2	TRBJ2-5	NA	TGTGCCAGCAGTCCACGGGACACTGGGGGAGTGACCCAGTACTTC	CASSPRDTGGVTQYF
TRBD1	TRBV19	TRBJ1-2	NA	TGTGCCAGTAGGAGGGGGCCGTATGGCTACACCTTC	CASRRGPYGYTF
NA	TRBV6-5	TRBJ1-2	NA	TGTGCCAGCAGTCCTCCGGGGGATGGCTACACCTTC	CASSPPGDGYTF
TRBD1	TRBV4-1	TRBJ1-6	few	TGCGCCAGCAGCCAAGATCGGGCCGGACAGGACTACTTTGAGCCCCTCCACTTT	CASSQDRAGQDYFEPLHF
NA	TRBV5-1	TRBJ2-7	NA	TGCGCCAGCAGCTTGGCAAGACAATACGAGCAGTACTTC	CASSLARQYEQYF
NA	TRBV12-3/TRBV12-4	TRBJ1-1	NA	TGTGCCAGCAGCCTGTACATGAACACTGAAGCTTTCTTT	CASSLYMNTEAFF
NA	TRBV6-5	TRBJ1-5	NA	TGTGCCAGCAGTCCACCCGGGGGTAGCAATCAGCCCCAGCATTTT	CASSPPGGSNQPQHF